These 23 T cell receptor beta chains share one sample of origin, sequenced in a study of human T cells and chemical hapten exposure. TCRdb fed the RACE reads into MiXCR, producing one record per CDR3 protein. This table holds around 380,000 distinct CDR3 sequences, about 5% found once. Time point noted: pre-sensitization, week 0. Treatment defined: therapeutic diphenylcyclopropenone sensitization with weekly scalp DPC. The specimen was whole blood, collected in connection with sensitization to the hapten diphenylcyclopropenone (DPC). These receptors originate from a woman between 18 and 30 years old with alopecia areata. Some clones in this sample may be carry-over from other donors' samples.

The sample holds a few counts of this clonotype. This chain connects TRBV4-3 to TRBJ2-6; the match to TRBD1 covers 8 bases. The V gene end was trimmed by 9 bases and the J gene end by 4 bases; junction bases not matched to a gene: 11. Germline V gene data show CDR1 as LGHNA and CDR2 as YSLEER. The CDR3 is 16 amino acids. The CDR3 is CASTDQGAVGANVLTF. The CDR3, as DNA: TGCGCCAGTACCGACCAGGGGGCTGTGGGGGCCAACGTCCTGACTTTC.

This clonotype has just a few counts. The V and J genes are TRBV7-2 and TRBJ2-3; D is possibly TRBD2 (7 bases). The germline CDR1 and CDR2 sequences are SGHTA and FQGNSA. The CDR3 length is 16 residues. Trimming pared 2 bases from V and 4 bases from J, leaving 16 bases between. This CDR3 reads CASSLSGGATPDTQYF. CDR3 coding DNA: TGTGCCAGCAGCTTATCTGGGGGGGCCACCCCAGATACGCAGTATTTT.

This chain's CDR3 is CASRPGDGTYEQYF. Here the CDR3 DNA reads TGTGCCAGCAGACCAGGGGACGGAACCTACGAGCAGTACTTC. The chain recombines TRBV28 with TRBJ2-7; the D gene is possibly TRBD1 (6 bases). Trimming took off 6 bases at V and 2 bases at J, with 14 bases between the two ends. CDR1 and CDR2 (germline): MDHEN, SYDVKM. CDR3 length equals 14 residues.

This clonotype was counted many times. The V and J genes are TRBV18 and TRBJ1-5, with 10 positions matching TRBD1. V dropped 6 bases and J dropped 7; count of bases not matched to a gene: 12. The CDR3 spans 16 residues. CDR1 is KGHSH and CDR2 is LQKENI in the germline V gene. CDR3 in amino acids: CASSTSPGQGSQPQHF. The CDR3 nucleotides read TGTGCCAGCTCGACTTCCCCGGGACAGGGGAGCCAGCCCCAGCATTTT.

At least ten counts were recorded for this clonotype. Here the CDR3 DNA reads TGTGCCAGCAGCCAGAGGTCCAACTATGGCTACACCTTC. Translating it yields CASSQRSNYGYTF. The chain employs TRBV4-2 and TRBJ1-2; D gene uncertain. V was trimmed by 3 bases and J by 2 bases, leaving 7 bases between them. Germline CDR1 LGHNA, CDR2 YNFKEQ. This CDR3 has 13 residues.

V usage is TRBV12-3 or TRBV12-4 and J usage is TRBJ2-5; 9 positions agree with TRBD2. The CDR3 spans 14 residues. V was pared by 7 bases and J by 4 bases, with 7 bases of the junction left unmatched. CDR3 in amino acids: CASTDGLALETQYF. The CDR3 DNA follows: TGTGCCAGCACTGATGGACTAGCGTTAGAGACCCAGTACTTC.

This clonotype was seen at least ten times. CDR3: CASSSPRQGGTEAFF. The CDR3 coding sequence is TGTGCCAGCAGCTCGCCTCGACAGGGAGGCACTGAAGCTTTCTTT. V usage is TRBV7-9 and J usage is TRBJ1-1; 7 nucleotides agree with TRBD1. The ends lost 4 bases at V and 4 bases at J; junction bases unmatched: 9. The CDR3 length is 15 residues. Germline loops: CDR1 SEHNR, CDR2 FQNEAQ (reference sequence).

There are a few counts of this clonotype. The gene calls are TRBV4-1 and TRBJ2-2; D may match TRBD1 or TRBD2 (5 bases each). The V gene's germline CDR1 is MGHRA and CDR2 YSYEKL. The length of the CDR3 is 19 residues. Deletions cut 1 base from V and 0 bases from J, with 18 bases between. CDR3 bases: TGCGCCAGCAGCCAAGCCCTACCTAGAGGGGCCCCGAACACCGGGGAGCTGTTTTTT. Translation: CASSQALPRGAPNTGELFF.

This clonotype was counted many times. The V and J genes are TRBV18 and TRBJ1-1; D gene uncertain. The CDR3 has 12 residues. The germline CDR1 and CDR2 sequences are KGHSH and LQKENI. V lost 3 bases and J lost 6, with 8 bases in between. The CDR3 is CASSPQRAEAFF. The CDR3 nucleotides read TGTGCCAGCTCACCCCAACGGGCTGAAGCTTTCTTT.

CDR3 loop: CASSSVAGGPGVTDTQYF. DNA of the CDR3: TGTGCCAGCAGCTCCGTTGCGGGGGGGCCGGGAGTCACAGATACGCAGTATTTT. The chain uses TRBV7-3 and TRBJ2-3, with 9 bases matching TRBD2. This CDR3 has 18 amino acids. Unmatched junction bases numbered 13, after V lost 4 bases and J lost 2 bases. Germline V lookup: CDR1 SGHTA, CDR2 FQGTGA.

This clonotype has only a few counts. This chain joins TRBV9 and TRBJ2-1, with 8 bases matching TRBD2. Germline CDR1 and CDR2: SGDLS and YYNGEE. J gave up 2 bases and V 4 bases, and 5 bases lay outside the gene matches. There are 15 residues in the CDR3. The CDR3 is CASSLAGSPYNEQFF. CDR3 in DNA: TGTGCCAGCAGCTTAGCGGGGTCACCCTACAATGAGCAGTTCTTC.

This clonotype has just a few counts. The chain joins TRBV7-2 to TRBJ2-3; D possibly corresponds to TRBD2 (6 bases). The CDR3 totals 16 residues. Trimming removed 0 bases from V and 1 base from J, with 11 bases in between. Germline V gene lookup returns CDR1 SGHTA and CDR2 FQGNSA. The CDR3 nucleotides read TGTGCCAGCAGCTTAGCGCACGGCGGGGGCACAGATACGCAGTATTTT. Encoded protein: CASSLAHGGGTDTQYF.

The rearrangement links TRBV4-2 to TRBJ2-7; 9 bases agree with TRBD2. With 4 bases clipped from V and 1 base from J, the junction kept 17 bases outside the gene matches. Per the germline V gene, CDR1 is LGHNA and CDR2 is YNFKEQ. CDR3 length: 19 residues. For the CDR3, the DNA is TGTGCCAGCAGCCTACAAGGCGGAGGAATTAGCGGGGGTTCCTACGAGCAGTACTTC. It specifies CASSLQGGGISGGSYEQYF.

The gene calls are TRBV10-3 and TRBJ2-3, with 9 positions matching TRBD2. The CDR3 contains 15 residues. From germline, CDR1 is ENHRY and CDR2 SYGVKD. V trimming: 3 bases; J trimming: 2 bases; junction bases outside the gene matches: 3. The CDR3 DNA follows: TGTGCCATCAGTGACTCTAGCGGGGACACAGATACGCAGTATTTT. Its translation: CAISDSSGDTDTQYF.

In its sample, this clonotype was seen a few times. As DNA, the CDR3 is TGTGCCAGCAGCTTTAGGGGGACAGGGGTCTCCGAGCAGTACTTC. Translation gives CASSFRGTGVSEQYF. V and J are TRBV13 and TRBJ2-7; 10 bases line up with TRBD1. This CDR3 is built from 15 residues. J was trimmed by 6 bases and V by 3 bases; bases with no gene match: 8. The germline CDR1 and CDR2 sequences are PRHDT and FYEKMQ (reference sequence).

The CDR3 sequence: CASSSTGNPETQYF. As DNA, the CDR3 is TGTGCCAGCAGCTCGACAGGGAATCCAGAGACCCAGTACTTC. The chain carries TRBV7-3 and TRBJ2-5, with 7 bases fitting TRBD1. With V trimmed by 4 bases and J by 4 bases, 6 bases remained unmatched. The CDR3 sequence is 14 residues long. Looked up from germline, CDR1 is SGHTA and CDR2 is FQGTGA. Looking up the rest from reference TRBV7-3 and TRBJ2-5 gives the full variable domain: GAGVSQTPSNKVTEKGKYVELRCDPISGHTALYWYRQSLGQGPEFLIYFQGTGAADDSGLPNDRFFAVRPEGSVSTLKIQRTERGDSAVYLCASSSTGNPETQYFGPGTRLLVL.

In its sample, this clonotype was seen a few times. The rearrangement joins TRBV5-1 to TRBJ1-1, with 8 positions matching TRBD1. CDR3 size: 14 residues. Germline assignment: CDR1 SGHRS and CDR2 YFSETQ. Germline trimming cut 4 bases from V and 3 bases from J; bases unmatched to any gene: 5. As DNA, the CDR3 is TGCGCCAGCAGCCAGGGGGCGGGGGACACTGAAGCTTTCTTT. Encoded protein: CASSQGAGDTEAFF.

In its sample, this clonotype was seen many times. The V call is TRBV12-3 or TRBV12-4, the J call TRBJ1-2; D gene uncertain. V lost 2 bases, J lost 7 bases, and 11 bases lay in between. The CDR3 contains 13 residues. The CDR3 nucleotides read TGTGCCAGCAGTTTAAGGCAGCTTGGTGGCTACACCTTC. Translated: CASSLRQLGGYTF.

This clonotype was detected ten times or more. The V gene is TRBV6-5, the J gene TRBJ2-3, with 12 bases matching TRBD2. Germline CDR1 MNHEY, CDR2 SVGAGI. V shed 4 bases, J shed 6 bases, and the junction held 2 bases outside the gene matches. The CDR3 contains 14 residues. CDR3 loop: CASSFGLAGDTQYF. The CDR3 bases are TGTGCCAGCAGTTTCGGACTAGCGGGGGATACGCAGTATTTT.

This clonotype was recorded many times. V and J are TRBV4-2 and TRBJ2-5; D may be TRBD1 (6 bases). There are 15 residues in the CDR3. From germline, CDR1 is LGHNA and CDR2 YNFKEQ. Between the trimmed V and J ends, which lost 0 bases and 0 bases, there was a span of 8 bases. The CDR3 spells CASSQDDRYQETQYF. The CDR3 DNA is TGTGCCAGCAGCCAAGATGACAGGTACCAAGAGACCCAGTACTTC.

The chain links TRBV5-6 to TRBJ2-1; no reliable D call. CDR1 SGHDT and CDR2 YYEEEE come from the germline V gene. The CDR3 consists of 15 residues. V lost 3 bases and J 7 bases, leaving 17 bases between the germline ends. Written as DNA, the CDR3 is TGTGCCAGCAGCTCTCCGGGTCCAGTAAAGAATGAGCAGTTCTTC. Translation gives CASSSPGPVKNEQFF.

This clonotype was counted many times. The V gene is TRBV3-1, the J gene TRBJ1-2; D call uncertain. The V and J ends lost 0 bases and 0 bases respectively, with 8 bases between them. This CDR3 contains 15 residues. Germline loops: CDR1 LGHDT, CDR2 YNNKEL (reference sequence). CDR3 coding DNA: TGTGCCAGCAGCCAAGATGCCGTTGCTAACTATGGCTACACCTTC. Protein sequence: CASSQDAVANYGYTF.

The chain has TRBV28 and TRBJ2-2, with D perhaps TRBD2 (6 bases). Germline CDR1 MDHEN, CDR2 SYDVKM. The CDR3 totals 16 residues. V lost 3 bases and J 0 bases, leaving 11 bases between the germline ends. CDR3 region: CASSLSGGSNTGELFF. CDR3 in DNA: TGTGCCAGCAGTTTGAGTGGGGGGTCGAACACCGGGGAGCTGTTTTTT.